The clone carrying this TCR beta chain came up many times. V was cut by 2 bases and J by 2 bases, with 6 bases left in between. The germline V gene has CDR1 LNHNV and CDR2 YYDKDF (reference sequence). There are 13 residues in the CDR3. This sample is drawn from a study of T cells in Graves' hyperthyroidism and ophthalmopathy. The source material, RNA transcripts, was used to amplify TCR beta CDR3 regions. First-round RT-PCR of the TCR CDR3 relied on the HTBI primer set. MiXCR was run by TCRdb on the multiplex PCR reads, yielding one entry per CDR3 protein. The sample yields about half a million distinct CDR3 sequences, about 24% seen once.

Sequenced: blood. The chain links TRBV15 to TRBJ2-5; no clear D gene. This TCR derives from a woman aged 25-40 years with Graves' ophthalmopathy. CDR3 DNA sequence: TGTGCCACCAGCAGACCCATTCAAGAGACCCAGTACTTC. It is translated as CATSRPIQETQYF. Using reference TRBV15 and TRBJ2-5 for the parts outside the CDR3, the full variable domain is DAMVIQNPRYQVTQFGKPVTLSCSQTLNHNVMYWYQQKSSQAPKLLFHYYDKDFNNEADTPDNFQSRRPNTSFCFLDIRSPGLGDTAMYLCATSRPIQETQYFGPGTRLLVL.